These 30 T cell receptor beta chains originate from one sample sequenced in a study of T-cell memory formation after mild COVID-19. MiXCR, run by TCRdb on the 5' RACE reads, gives a single entry per CDR3 protein. Of around 510,000 distinct CDR3 sequences in the sample, roughly 20% were seen once. Sequencing used PBMCs or a T cell subset sorted from them (not recorded which). The source of these receptors is an adult woman who had mild COVID-19 (a few samples of this study predate the infection). Cell type and time point are not known.

In this sample, this clonotype turned up a few times. This chain connects TRBV27 to TRBJ1-2; possible D gene TRBD1, 6 bases. The CDR3 is made up of 13 amino acids. V gave up 6 bases and J gave up 4 bases, with 12 bases separating them. CDR1 is MNHEY and CDR2 is SMNVEV in the germline V gene (reference sequence). CDR3 nucleotides: TGTGCCAGCAGCGGGGGGCCGGGCTATGGCTACACCTTC. Its protein product is CASSGGPGYGYTF.

This rearrangement joins TRBV7-2 to TRBJ2-7; 8 positions agree with TRBD1. Trimming at V came to 7 bases and at J to 3 bases, leaving 8 bases not matched to a gene. The germline V gene encodes CDR1 SGHTA and CDR2 FQGNSA. The CDR3 loop spans 14 amino acids. The CDR3 DNA sequence: TGTGCCAGCACCTCGGACAGGGTGAGCTACGAGCAGTACTTC. This codes for CASTSDRVSYEQYF.

This chain joins TRBV4-1 and TRBJ2-1, with a possible D match to TRBD2 (6 bases). The germline V gene encodes CDR1 MGHRA and CDR2 YSYEKL. V lost 3 bases and J 3 bases, leaving 15 bases between the germline ends. CDR3 length equals 16 residues. As DNA, the CDR3 is TGCGCCAGCAGCCACCCTATGCGGGGAAACTACAATGAGCAGTTCTTC. This gives the protein CASSHPMRGNYNEQFF.

The rearrangement links TRBV4-3 to TRBJ2-7; D possibly uses TRBD1 or TRBD2 (6 bases each). Trimming cost V 1 base and J 3 bases, with 13 bases left between them. The CDR3 extends over 15 amino acids. Germline V gene sequence: CDR1 LGHNA, CDR2 YSLEER. As DNA, the CDR3 is TGCGCCAGCAGCCAAGTTCACGGGGGCCACTACGAGCAGTACTTC. Translating gives CASSQVHGGHYEQYF.

The chain links TRBV6-6 to TRBJ2-7; D gene unclear. This CDR3 has 13 residues. Between the trimmed V and J ends, which lost 2 bases and 5 bases, there was a span of 10 bases. CDR1 and CDR2 (germline): MNHNY, SVGAGI (reference sequence). CDR3 bases: TGTGCCAGCAGTTACCTGGGATCCGACGAGCAGTACTTC. Protein sequence: CASSYLGSDEQYF.

This chain connects TRBV12-3 or TRBV12-4 to TRBJ2-3; no reliable D call. V dropped 5 bases and J dropped 1 base, with 16 bases sitting between them. This CDR3 contains 16 residues. Written as DNA, the CDR3 is TGTGCCAGCAGTACTCGTACGGGTCCGGGCACAGATACGCAGTATTTT. Encoded protein: CASSTRTGPGTDTQYF.

The CDR3 nucleotides read TGTGCCACCAGTGACCCCGGAGGATACGAGCAGTACTTC. This encodes CATSDPGGYEQYF. The chain uses TRBV24-1 and TRBJ2-7; D may be TRBD2 (5 bases). Trimming cost V 4 bases and J 4 bases, with 10 bases left between them. Per the germline V gene, CDR1 is KGHDR and CDR2 is SFDVKD. This CDR3 comprises 13 residues.

This rearrangement joins TRBV6-2 or TRBV6-3 to TRBJ1-1; 7 nucleotides agree with TRBD1. The V segment lost 2 bases and the J segment 3 bases; nucleotides outside the gene matches: 21. Per the germline V gene, CDR1 is MNHEY and CDR2 is SVGEGT. The CDR3 runs 20 residues. CDR3 protein: CASSYRFGGGGLLLDTEAFF. DNA for the CDR3: TGTGCCAGCAGTTACAGGTTCGGCGGAGGGGGCCTCCTTCTAGACACTGAAGCTTTCTTT.

The V and J genes are TRBV5-1 and TRBJ2-2; D is unresolved. Trimming pared 1 base from V and 1 base from J, leaving 5 bases between. The CDR3 runs 14 residues. Per the germline V gene, CDR1 is SGHRS and CDR2 is YFSETQ. CDR3 sequence (DNA): TGCGCCAGCAGCTTGATCGAGAACACCGGGGAGCTGTTTTTT. Translation gives CASSLIENTGELFF.

This clonotype was seen repeatedly, ten times or more. The chain recombines TRBV12-3 or TRBV12-4 with TRBJ2-7, with D maybe TRBD2 (5 bases). The CDR3 spans 14 residues. V lost 5 bases and J 3 bases, leaving 14 bases between the germline ends. The CDR3 region has the DNA TGTGCCAGCAGTCGCCAAGCGGCAAGCTACGAGCAGTACTTC. Its translation: CASSRQAASYEQYF.

The J gene is TRBJ1-5, the V gene TRBV7-3; a weak D match, TRBD1 (5 bases). Germline V gene lookup returns CDR1 SGHTA and CDR2 FQGTGA. V was shortened by 4 bases and J by 6 bases, with 10 bases between the two germline ends. The CDR3 consists of 13 residues. CDR3 amino acids: CASSSGLGQPQHF. For the CDR3, the DNA is TGTGCCAGCAGCTCAGGGTTAGGTCAGCCCCAGCATTTT.

This chain links TRBV28 with TRBJ1-1; D call uncertain. V was shortened by 7 bases and J by 1 base, with 10 bases between the two germline ends. The CDR3 loop spans 13 amino acids. From germline, CDR1 is MDHEN and CDR2 SYDVKM. The CDR3 loop is CASKSMRNTEAFF. CDR3 nucleotides: TGTGCCAGCAAATCGATGAGGAACACTGAAGCTTTCTTT.

The gene calls are TRBV5-1 and TRBJ1-2; 10 bases are shared with TRBD1. V dropped 4 bases and J dropped 3; count of bases not matched to a gene: 6. Germline assignment: CDR1 SGHRS and CDR2 YFSETQ. The CDR3 contains 15 residues. The CDR3 loop is CASSLGTGEDYGYTF. The CDR3 nucleotides are TGCGCCAGCAGCCTTGGGACAGGGGAGGACTATGGCTACACCTTC. Variable domain in full (rest from reference TRBV5-1 and TRBJ1-2): KAGVTQTPRYLIKTRGQQVTLSCSPISGHRSVSWYQQTPGQGLQFLFEYFSETQRNKGNFPGRFSGRQFSNSRSEMNVSTLELGDSALYLCASSLGTGEDYGYTFGSGTRLTVV.

This chain joins TRBV7-2 and TRBJ1-1, with TRBD1 matching 7 bases. Germline CDR1 reads SGHTA; CDR2 reads FQGNSA. Germline trimming cut 5 bases from V and 4 bases from J; bases unmatched to any gene: 7. The CDR3 length is 14 residues. The CDR3 DNA sequence: TGTGCCAGCAGCCACCAGACAGGGAGCACTGAAGCTTTCTTT. It yields the protein CASSHQTGSTEAFF.

This chain uses TRBV7-2 with TRBJ2-7; the D gene is possibly TRBD1 (6 bases). The length of the CDR3 is 14 residues. Germline CDR1 SGHTA, CDR2 FQGNSA. With 6 bases removed from V and 4 bases from J, the gap between germline ends came to 16 bases. CDR3 sequence (DNA): TGTGCCAGCAGTCCGACAGGTTCAGTTTACGAGCAGTACTTC. This gives the protein CASSPTGSVYEQYF. Full variable domain (missing parts from reference TRBV7-2 and TRBJ2-7): GAGVSQSPSNKVTEKGKDVELRCDPISGHTALYWYRQSLGQGLEFLIYFQGNSAPDKSGLPSDRFSAERTGGSVSTLTIQRTQQEDSAVYLCASSPTGSVYEQYFGPGTRLTVT.

This clonotype was counted only a few times. This rearrangement joins TRBV9 to TRBJ1-2, with a tentative D call TRBD1 (5 bases). Germline V gives CDR1 SGDLS, CDR2 YYNGEE. Trimming stripped 3 bases from V and 4 bases from J, with 13 bases between. This CDR3 has 14 residues. CDR3 protein: CASSAQGWSYGYTF. The CDR3 coding sequence is TGTGCCAGCAGCGCCCAGGGTTGGAGCTATGGCTACACCTTC.

This clonotype appeared a few times. The chain has TRBV7-2 and TRBJ2-7, with 7 positions matching TRBD2. Germline assignment: CDR1 SGHTA and CDR2 FQGNSA. The CDR3 spans 13 residues. The V and J ends lost 3 bases and 4 bases, in that order; junction bases with no gene match: 3. CDR3 residues: CASSLRLAYEQYF. The CDR3, as DNA: TGTGCCAGCAGCTTGAGACTAGCTTACGAGCAGTACTTC.

This clonotype has a handful of counts. The rearrangement uses TRBV20-1 and TRBJ2-7; 9 bases align to TRBD2. The CDR3 loop spans 16 amino acids. Germline V gives CDR1 DFQATT, CDR2 SNEGSKA (reference sequence). J gave up 1 base and V 4 bases, and 11 bases lay outside the gene matches. CDR3 residues: CSATPKLAGLSYEQYF. The CDR3 DNA is TGCAGTGCTACCCCAAAACTAGCGGGCCTATCCTACGAGCAGTACTTC.

This clonotype was found a few times. The CDR3 reads CASSFEGANEKLFF. CDR3 nucleotides: TGTGCCAGCAGTTTCGAGGGAGCTAATGAAAAACTGTTTTTT. The rearrangement uses TRBV12-3 or TRBV12-4 and TRBJ1-4, with D hard to call. V was trimmed by 3 bases and J by 3 bases, leaving 8 bases between them. The CDR3 is 14 amino acids.

This clonotype was seen at least ten times. This chain uses TRBV6-6 with TRBJ1-2; D unresolved. Germline lookup yields CDR1 MNHNY and CDR2 SVGAGI (reference sequence). This CDR3 spans 15 amino acids. Trimming stripped 0 bases from V and 2 bases from J, with 10 bases between. The CDR3 nucleotides are TGTGCCAGCAGTTACTCAAGACTGCTAAACTATGGCTACACCTTC. Amino acids: CASSYSRLLNYGYTF.

The table lists this clonotype with a few counts. The chain couples TRBV20-1 to TRBJ2-3; TRBD2 matches 7 bases. CDR1 and CDR2 from the germline V gene are DFQATT and SNEGSKA (reference sequence). V shed 3 bases, J shed 4 bases, and the junction held 7 bases outside the gene matches. The CDR3 totals 14 residues. The CDR3 nucleotides are TGCAGTGCTAGGAGGGGCGGGAGCGCAGATACGCAGTATTTT. Translating it yields CSARRGGSADTQYF.

This chain joins TRBV12-3 or TRBV12-4 and TRBJ1-4; 10 nucleotides line up with TRBD1. The CDR3 is 17 amino acids. The J segment lost 3 bases and the V segment lost 5 bases, leaving 9 bases of the junction unmatched. As DNA, the CDR3 is TGTGCCAGCAGTACTCCGGGACAGGGGAGGGCTAATGAAAAACTGTTTTTT. Its translation is CASSTPGQGRANEKLFF.

V gene TRBV9 combines with J gene TRBJ2-6; the D is unclear. Per germline, CDR1 SGDLS and CDR2 YYNGEE. V was trimmed by 0 bases and J by 2 bases, leaving 6 bases between them. The CDR3 is 15 residues long. The CDR3 nucleotides read TGTGCCAGCAGCGTAGAGCAGACTGGGGCCAACGTCCTGACTTTC. Residues: CASSVEQTGANVLTF.

The chain joins TRBV12-3 or TRBV12-4 to TRBJ1-5; D possibly corresponds to TRBD1 (5 bases). The V end was cut by 7 bases, the J end by 2 bases, with 15 bases between. This CDR3 has 15 residues. The CDR3 sequence: CASTLRGGRNQPQHF. CDR3 nucleotide sequence: TGTGCCAGCACCCTCCGGGGCGGGCGCAATCAGCCCCAGCATTTT.

This clonotype was observed a handful of times. The rearrangement joins TRBV30 to TRBJ1-2; 9 nucleotides align to TRBD1. This CDR3 region has 16 residues. The germline V gene has CDR1 GTSNPN and CDR2 SVGIG (reference sequence). V dropped 3 bases and J dropped 5; count of bases not matched to a gene: 13. Here the CDR3 DNA reads TGTGCCTGGAGAGACACTAGGACAGGGGTTGCATATGGCTACACCTTC. Its translation is CAWRDTRTGVAYGYTF.

The J gene is TRBJ2-5, the V gene TRBV24-1; the match to TRBD1 covers 9 bases. The CDR3 contains 15 residues. V was pared by 4 bases and J by 5 bases, with 7 bases of the junction left unmatched. Germline assignment: CDR1 KGHDR and CDR2 SFDVKD. The CDR3 protein is CATSDSSGTGETQYF. The DNA of the CDR3 is TGTGCCACCAGTGACTCCTCCGGGACAGGGGAGACCCAGTACTTC.

The CDR3: CAISDITGQRNEQFF. In DNA, the CDR3 is TGTGCCATCAGTGATATAACAGGGCAACGCAATGAGCAGTTCTTC. The chain combines TRBV10-3 with TRBJ2-1; a possible D gene is TRBD1 (6 bases). V shed 3 bases and J shed 6 bases, with 15 bases lying between them. CDR3 length: 15 residues. The germline gives CDR1 ENHRY, CDR2 SYGVKD.

The V gene is TRBV5-8, the J gene TRBJ2-7; D gene uncertain. The germline gives CDR1 SGHTS, CDR2 YDEGEE. This CDR3 is built from 12 residues. Deletions cut 5 bases from V and 1 base from J, with 7 bases between. The DNA for the CDR3 is TGTGCCAGCAGACCCTGGTCCTACGAGCAGTACTTC. Encoded protein: CASRPWSYEQYF.

V gene TRBV19 combines with J gene TRBJ1-2, with 7 nucleotides matching TRBD1. CDR1 LNHDA and CDR2 SQIVND come from the germline V gene (reference sequence). The CDR3 covers 15 residues. Trimming at V came to 1 base and at J to 4 bases, leaving 6 bases not matched to a gene. This CDR3 is CASSIVGGDSYGYTF. The CDR3 nucleotides read TGTGCCAGTAGTATAGTGGGCGGGGACAGCTATGGCTACACCTTC.

DNA of the CDR3: TGTGCCAGCAGCTTACGGCACTCGACCGGGACAGAAGAGACCCAGTACTTC. Translation gives CASSLRHSTGTEETQYF. V usage is TRBV7-9 and J usage is TRBJ2-5, with TRBD1 matching 7 bases. V shed 2 bases, J shed 3 bases, and the junction held 12 bases outside the gene matches. The V gene's germline CDR1 is SEHNR and CDR2 FQNEAQ (reference sequence). The CDR3 contains 17 residues.